One sample yielded the 9 T cell receptor beta chains listed below, sequenced in a study of blood T cell repertoires in COVID-19. Sequenced by immunoSEQ multiplex PCR; TCRdb stores in-frame clones only, minus some. Of under 250,000 clones listed, around 88% were seen once; the top ten hold approximately 5%. Sequencing was performed on peripheral blood. These receptor sequences come from a woman older than 75 with COVID-19, enrolled during active disease.

V and J are TRBV28 and TRBJ2-3; D possibly corresponds to TRBD2 (7 bases). The CDR3 runs to 16 residues. Germline CDR1 reads MDHEN; CDR2 reads SYDVKM. V was trimmed by 7 bases and J by 0 bases, leaving 17 bases between them. The CDR3 nucleotides are TGTGCCAGCACCATGGGGGGGCGGGGGAGCACAGATACGCAGTATTTT. Translated, it gives CASTMGGRGSTDTQYF.

The genes are TRBV7-2 and TRBJ2-1; 8 nucleotides agree with TRBD2. The CDR3 extends over 14 amino acids. V was clipped by 4 bases and J by 4 bases; unmatched bases: 3. Germline values: CDR1 SGHTA, CDR2 FQGNSA. The CDR3 nucleotides are TGTGCCAGCAGCTCGGGGGGGCCTTACAATGAGCAGTTCTTC. Translated, it gives CASSSGGPYNEQFF.

V is TRBV27 and J is TRBJ1-5, with D perhaps matching TRBD1 (6 bases). Germline CDR1 MNHEY, CDR2 SMNVEV (reference sequence). CDR3 size: 15 residues. The V end was cut by 4 bases, the J end by 0 bases, with 10 bases between. The DNA of the CDR3 is TGTGCCAGCAGTTCGGACAGAGTTAGCAATCAGCCCCAGCATTTT. It codes for CASSSDRVSNQPQHF.

The V call is TRBV29-1, the J call TRBJ1-2, with D possibly being TRBD1 (5 bases). From germline, CDR1 is SQVTM and CDR2 ANQGSEA. The CDR3 consists of 14 residues. Trimming removed 0 bases from V and 7 bases from J, with 15 bases in between. CDR3 in DNA: TGCAGCGTTGAAGACTCGGGGGTTTCAAGTGGCTACACCTTC. This gives the protein CSVEDSGVSSGYTF.

The chain carries TRBV6-5 and TRBJ1-6; 9 bases are a match to TRBD1. Germline CDR1 MNHEY, CDR2 SVGAGI. This CDR3 spans 16 amino acids. With 2 bases clipped from V and 6 bases from J, the junction kept 5 bases outside the gene matches. Here the CDR3 reads CASSYDHRGLNSPLHF. The CDR3 coding sequence is TGTGCCAGCAGTTACGATCACAGGGGGCTTAATTCACCCCTCCACTTT.

This clone was seen only once. The J gene is TRBJ1-1, the V gene TRBV18, with no clear D. The germline V gene encodes CDR1 KGHSH and CDR2 LQKENI. The CDR3 is 14 residues long. The germline V and J ends were trimmed by 1 base and 2 bases, with 8 bases remaining between them. In nucleotides, the CDR3 is TGTGCCAGCTCACCACTTGAGGTTAACACTGAAGCTTTCTTT. Translated: CASSPLEVNTEAFF.

The chain carries TRBV28 and TRBJ2-2, with D possibly being TRBD2 (6 bases). The CDR3 covers 14 residues. Trimming shortened V by 4 bases and J by 0 bases, and 6 bases separated the two germline ends. CDR1 and CDR2 (germline): MDHEN, SYDVKM. The CDR3 DNA reads TGTGCCAGCAGTTGGGGGGCGAACACCGGGGAGCTGTTTTTT. Its translation: CASSWGANTGELFF.

The chain recombines TRBV7-2 with TRBJ2-3, with TRBD2 matching 8 bases. The V segment lost 7 bases and the J segment 3 bases; nucleotides outside the gene matches: 12. Germline V gives CDR1 SGHTA, CDR2 FQGNSA. This CDR3 is built from 16 residues. The CDR3 DNA is TGTGCCAGCACCCTACACGGTAGCGGGGTTACAGATACGCAGTATTTT. The encoded protein is CASTLHGSGVTDTQYF.

The J gene is TRBJ1-2, the V gene TRBV5-5; a possible D gene is TRBD1 (5 bases). The CDR3 loop spans 13 amino acids. The germline CDR1 and CDR2 sequences are SGHKS and YYEKEE (reference sequence). The V end was cut by 1 base, the J end by 3 bases, with 7 bases between. The chain's CDR3 is CASSLRGDYGYTF. The CDR3 nucleotides are TGTGCCAGCAGCTTGCGGGGGGACTATGGCTACACCTTC. Complete variable domain (other parts from reference TRBV5-5 and TRBJ1-2): DAGVTQSPTHLIKTRGQQVTLRCSPISGHKSVSWYQQVLGQGPQFIFQYYEKEERGRGNFPDRFSARQFPNYSSELNVNALLLGDSALYLCASSLRGDYGYTFGSGTRLTVV.